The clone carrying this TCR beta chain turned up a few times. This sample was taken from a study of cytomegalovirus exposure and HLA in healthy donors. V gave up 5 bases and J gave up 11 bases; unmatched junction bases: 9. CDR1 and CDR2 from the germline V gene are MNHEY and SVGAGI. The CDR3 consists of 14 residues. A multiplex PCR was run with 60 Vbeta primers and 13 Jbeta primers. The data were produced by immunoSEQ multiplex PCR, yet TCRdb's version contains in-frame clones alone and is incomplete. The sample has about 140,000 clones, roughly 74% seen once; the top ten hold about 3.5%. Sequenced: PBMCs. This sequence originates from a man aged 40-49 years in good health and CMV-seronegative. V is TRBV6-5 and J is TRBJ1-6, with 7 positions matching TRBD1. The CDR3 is CASSTDRVEAPLHF. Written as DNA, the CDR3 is TGTGCCAGCAGTACCGACAGGGTTGAGGCACCCCTCCACTTT.